What follows are 32 T cell receptor beta chains derived from one specimen sequenced in a study of Ad26.COV2.S vaccination and SARS-CoV-2 variants. Data came from immunoSEQ multiplex PCR; TCRdb stores just in-frame clones and leaves some out. Among under 150,000 clones, just over 85% were seen once, and the ten largest hold around 5.1%. The material sequenced was peripheral blood, taken after recovery from COVID-19. The origin of the receptors is a human donor who had recovered from COVID-19.

This chain joins TRBV6-6 and TRBJ2-2; D not certain. Germline lookup yields CDR1 MNHNY and CDR2 SVGAGI (reference sequence). The CDR3 runs 13 residues. V shed 6 bases and J shed 4 bases, with 9 bases lying between them. The CDR3 is CASSSLATGELFF. The DNA for the CDR3 is TGTGCCAGCAGCTCGCTTGCCACCGGGGAGCTGTTTTTT.

J is TRBJ2-3 and V is TRBV20-1; D is undetermined. V dropped 3 bases and J dropped 8 bases, with 9 bases sitting between them. The CDR3 has 11 amino acids. CDR1 is DFQATT and CDR2 is SNEGSKA in the germline V gene (reference sequence). CDR3 bases: TGCAGTGCTAGGTGGCTAGGTACGCAGTATTTT. As protein: CSARWLGTQYF.

CDR3 in DNA: TGCGCCAGCAGCCAACGGACAGGGACGAACACTGAAGCTTTCTTT. Protein sequence: CASSQRTGTNTEAFF. The chain couples TRBV4-1 to TRBJ1-1; 8 nucleotides agree with TRBD1. The J segment lost 1 base and the V segment lost 2 bases, leaving 3 bases of the junction unmatched. CDR3 size: 15 residues. Germline values: CDR1 MGHRA, CDR2 YSYEKL.

The rearrangement uses TRBV5-6 and TRBJ2-7, with 7 positions matching TRBD1. The germline CDR1 and CDR2 sequences are SGHDT and YYEEEE. The CDR3 runs to 15 residues. V shed 0 bases and J 2 bases; nucleotides not matched to a gene: 5. The DNA of the CDR3 is TGTGCCAGCAGCTTGGGGAACAGGGGCCCCTACGAGCAGTACTTC. Amino acids: CASSLGNRGPYEQYF.

The chain recombines TRBV3-1 (or the pseudogene TRBV3-2) with TRBJ2-5; no clear D gene. CDR3 length: 16 residues. Germline CDR1 reads LGHDT; CDR2 reads YNNKEL (reference sequence). The V and J ends lost 5 bases and 2 bases respectively, with 18 bases between them. The CDR3 bases are TGTGCCAGCAGCGGTCGGCCCGGTTATGAGCAAGAGACCCAGTACTTC. Residues: CASSGRPGYEQETQYF.

This chain joins TRBV11-3 and TRBJ1-1, with no clear D. This CDR3 is built from 13 residues. Germline CDR1 is SGHNT and CDR2 is YENEEA. Between the trimmed V and J ends, which lost 3 bases and 3 bases, there was a span of 8 bases. The chain's CDR3 is CASSFGRDTEAFF. CDR3 coding DNA: TGTGCCAGCAGCTTCGGCCGGGACACTGAAGCTTTCTTT.

In its sample, this clone was seen a few times. The rearrangement links TRBV7-8 to TRBJ1-1, with 8 bases fitting TRBD1. Losses at the gene ends were 3 bases for V and 1 base for J; bases not matched to a gene: 4. The CDR3 sequence is 15 residues long. Germline assignment: CDR1 SGHVS and CDR2 FQNEAQ. The CDR3, as DNA: TGTGCCAGCAGCTTGCCGGGACAGGAGAACACTGAAGCTTTCTTT. This encodes CASSLPGQENTEAFF.

V is TRBV7-9 and J is TRBJ1-3, with no clear D. Germline V gene lookup returns CDR1 SEHNR and CDR2 FQNEAQ (reference sequence). The CDR3 has 14 residues. Trimming took off 3 bases at V and 0 bases at J, with 6 bases between the two ends. The CDR3 sequence: CASSFPGSGNTIYF. The DNA for the CDR3 is TGTGCCAGCAGCTTTCCAGGCTCTGGAAACACCATATATTTT.

V gene TRBV28 combines with J gene TRBJ1-2, with D hard to call. The CDR3 is 12 amino acids. V lost 4 bases and J lost 7, with 10 bases in between. Germline assignment: CDR1 MDHEN and CDR2 SYDVKM. DNA of the CDR3: TGTGCCAGCAGTTCTCACTTGGCTGGCTACACCTTC. Translating gives CASSSHLAGYTF.

The V gene is TRBV10-2, the J gene TRBJ2-5; a weak D match, TRBD2 (6 bases). The germline V and J ends were trimmed by 7 bases and 1 base, with 16 bases remaining between them. This CDR3 is 15 amino acids long. Germline values: CDR1 WSHSY, CDR2 SAAADI. The CDR3 loop is CASIQDRGIQETQYF. Written as DNA, the CDR3 is TGCGCCAGCATTCAGGACCGGGGGATCCAAGAGACCCAGTACTTC.

The chain has TRBV7-2 and TRBJ2-5, with D perhaps TRBD1 or TRBD2 (5 bases each). CDR1 and CDR2 (germline): SGHTA, FQGNSA. This CDR3 is built from 13 residues. Trimming stripped 5 bases from V and 4 bases from J, with 11 bases between. CDR3 nucleotides: TGTGCCAGCAGCCCGGGACCCATAGAGACCCAGTACTTC. Amino acid sequence: CASSPGPIETQYF.

V is TRBV6-5 and J is TRBJ1-4; 9 nucleotides align to TRBD1. Germline values: CDR1 MNHEY, CDR2 SVGAGI. This CDR3 has 14 amino acids. V dropped 2 bases and J dropped 8; count of bases not matched to a gene: 3. The DNA of the CDR3 is TGTGCCAGCAGTTACCGACAGGGGGGGGAAAAACTGTTTTTT. Translation gives CASSYRQGGEKLFF.

The chain is built from TRBV10-2 and TRBJ2-5, with 7 nucleotides matching TRBD2. Germline values: CDR1 WSHSY, CDR2 SAAADI. The CDR3 is made up of 13 amino acids. The trim removed 8 bases at V and 3 bases at J, leaving 6 bases unmatched. CDR3 amino acids: CASGGEGEETQYF. Written as DNA, the CDR3 is TGCGCCAGCGGGGGGGAGGGAGAAGAGACCCAGTACTTC.

The gene calls are TRBV9 and TRBJ2-3; no reliable D call. V was trimmed by 3 bases and J by 0 bases, leaving 11 bases between them. Germline V gene data show CDR1 as SGDLS and CDR2 as YYNGEE. CDR3 size: 15 residues. The CDR3 coding sequence is TGTGCCAGCAGCGCCTTATGGGCCAGCACAGATACGCAGTATTTT. Its protein is CASSALWASTDTQYF.

This sequence joins TRBV7-2 and TRBJ2-5, with 9 bases fitting TRBD1. V shed 6 bases, J shed 11 bases, and the junction held 13 bases outside the gene matches. CDR1 is SGHTA, CDR2 FQGNSA, per germline. The CDR3 consists of 14 residues. The CDR3 spells CASSLTGGASTQYF. CDR3 sequence (DNA): TGTGCCAGCAGTCTCACAGGGGGCGCATCAACACAGTACTTC. Supplemented by reference TRBV7-2 and TRBJ2-5, the full variable domain reads GAGVSQSPSNKVTEKGKDVELRCDPISGHTALYWYRQSLGQGLEFLIYFQGNSAPDKSGLPSDRFSAERTGGSVSTLTIQRTQQEDSAVYLCASSLTGGASTQYFGPGTRLLVL.

The chain combines TRBV4-3 with TRBJ1-4, with D tentatively TRBD1 (6 bases). Germline V gene sequence: CDR1 LGHNA, CDR2 YSLEER. This CDR3 is built from 16 residues. The V end was cut by 3 bases, the J end by 7 bases, with 18 bases between. CDR3 residues: CASSQTSGTRSEKLFF. The CDR3 DNA is TGCGCCAGCAGCCAGACTTCCGGGACAAGAAGTGAAAAACTGTTTTTT.

This chain connects TRBV18 to TRBJ1-3, with D unresolved. The germline gives CDR1 KGHSH, CDR2 LQKENI. The CDR3 is 14 residues long. V lost 3 bases and J 1 base, leaving 7 bases between the germline ends. The CDR3 bases are TGTGCCAGCTCACCGGGGTTGTCTGGAAACACCATATATTTT. Translated, it gives CASSPGLSGNTIYF.

The rearrangement links TRBV28 to TRBJ2-7; 9 nucleotides agree with TRBD2. J gave up 3 bases and V 1 base, and 4 bases lay outside the gene matches. This CDR3 has 15 residues. Germline V gene data show CDR1 as MDHEN and CDR2 as SYDVKM. This chain's CDR3 is CASSLLPAGGYEQYF. The CDR3 nucleotides are TGTGCCAGCAGTTTATTGCCAGCGGGGGGCTACGAGCAGTACTTC.

The chain carries TRBV6-5 and TRBJ1-5; D is uncertain. The CDR3 has 15 amino acids. V lost 4 bases, J lost 3 bases, and 13 bases lay in between. Germline CDR1 MNHEY, CDR2 SVGAGI. CDR3 residues: CASSSEDGPNQPQHF. CDR3 coding DNA: TGTGCCAGCAGTTCAGAGGACGGACCCAATCAGCCCCAGCATTTT.

This sequence joins TRBV5-1 and TRBJ2-3, with TRBD2 identical over 15 bases. Germline CDR1 reads SGHRS; CDR2 reads YFSETQ. Trimming cost V 4 bases and J 5 bases; bases outside gene matches: 5. CDR3 length: 16 residues. The CDR3 reads CASSPWTSGGVDTQYF. CDR3 in DNA: TGCGCCAGCAGCCCGTGGACTAGCGGGGGGGTAGATACGCAGTATTTT.

This chain uses TRBV18 with TRBJ2-3; TRBD2 matches 9 bases. Germline V gene data show CDR1 as KGHSH and CDR2 as LQKENI. This CDR3 has 15 amino acids. With 5 bases clipped from V and 8 bases from J, the junction kept 11 bases outside the gene matches. CDR3 loop: CASSVLAGTPGTQYF. CDR3 coding DNA: TGTGCCAGCTCAGTGCTAGCGGGGACTCCGGGTACGCAGTATTTT.

This rearrangement joins TRBV18 to TRBJ2-3, with TRBD2 matching 7 bases. V lost 4 bases to trimming and J lost 2 bases; unmatched junction nucleotides: 12. Germline CDR1 reads KGHSH; CDR2 reads LQKENI. The CDR3 runs to 17 residues. CDR3 bases: TGTGCCAGCTCACTAATCGGGACTAACCAAATCACAGATACGCAGTATTTT. Residues: CASSLIGTNQITDTQYF.

The chain is built from TRBV5-1 and TRBJ1-1; 7 bases match TRBD1. The germline gives CDR1 SGHRS, CDR2 YFSETQ. There are 15 residues in the CDR3. Trimming took 4 bases from V and 0 from J; bases not matched to a gene: 6. This chain's CDR3 is CASSGGDSMNTEAFF. As DNA, the CDR3 is TGCGCCAGCAGCGGTGGGGACAGCATGAACACTGAAGCTTTCTTT.

This chain joins TRBV5-1 and TRBJ1-1, with D maybe TRBD1 (6 bases). In germline, CDR1 is SGHRS, CDR2 YFSETQ. V was trimmed by 3 bases and J by 4 bases, leaving 16 bases between them. This CDR3 contains 15 residues. The CDR3 sequence is CASSSRGGQGTEAFF. In DNA, the CDR3 is TGCGCCAGCAGCTCCCGAGGGGGGCAGGGCACTGAAGCTTTCTTT.

This clone is a singleton in its sample. This sequence joins TRBV12-3 or TRBV12-4 and TRBJ2-7; unclear D gene. V lost 1 base, J lost 3 bases, and 7 bases lay in between. CDR3 size: 13 residues. This chain's CDR3 is CASSLGRYYEQYF. DNA of the CDR3: TGTGCCAGCAGTTTAGGCAGATACTACGAGCAGTACTTC.

The V and J genes are TRBV6-6 and TRBJ2-1; TRBD2 aligns across 11 bases. There are 15 residues in the CDR3. Germline assignment: CDR1 MNHNY and CDR2 SVGAGI (reference sequence). With 7 bases clipped from V and 7 bases from J, the junction kept 9 bases outside the gene matches. CDR3 coding DNA: TGTGCCAGCACTAAGGCTAGCGGGGGGTTAAATGAGCAGTTCTTC. Protein product: CASTKASGGLNEQFF.

This clone has a handful of counts. The V gene is TRBV2, the J gene TRBJ1-2, with 9 nucleotides matching TRBD1. V lost 2 bases and J lost 4; bases outside the gene matches: 14. This CDR3 spans 18 amino acids. Germline CDR1 reads SNHLY; CDR2 reads FYNNEI. CDR3 DNA sequence: TGTGCCAGCAGTGAATGGCGGGGGACAGGGAGTCCTAGCTATGGCTACACCTTC. This encodes CASSEWRGTGSPSYGYTF.

The J gene is TRBJ2-5, the V gene TRBV7-2, with 15 nucleotides matching TRBD2. From germline, CDR1 is SGHTA and CDR2 FQGNSA. J was trimmed by 4 bases and V by 5 bases; bases with no gene match: 8. The CDR3 consists of 17 residues. The CDR3 nucleotides are TGTGCCAGCAGCCGTGGACTAGCGGGGGGGCCGGTAGAGACCCAGTACTTC. The encoded protein is CASSRGLAGGPVETQYF.

CDR3 protein: CASSQGDRARTDTQYF. The CDR3 DNA reads as TGCGCCAGCAGCCAAGGAGATAGGGCTCGGACAGATACGCAGTATTTT. The rearrangement joins TRBV4-3 to TRBJ2-3; D remains ambiguous. In germline, CDR1 is LGHNA, CDR2 YSLEER. Trimming cost V 1 base and J 3 bases, with 14 bases left between them. The CDR3 is made up of 16 amino acids.

The chain recombines TRBV11-3 with TRBJ2-2; D is uncertain. Germline CDR1 and CDR2: SGHNT and YENEEA. The CDR3 has 14 amino acids. Trimming removed 1 base from V and 1 base from J, with 4 bases in between. CDR3 amino acids: CASSLGENTGELFF. The CDR3 DNA reads TGTGCCAGCAGCTTAGGGGAGAACACCGGGGAGCTGTTTTTT. Together with reference TRBV11-3 and TRBJ2-2, the CDR3 gives the full variable domain: EAGVVQSPRYKIIEKKQPVAFWCNPISGHNTLYWYLQNLGQGPELLIRYENEEAVDDSQLPKDRFSAERLKGVDSTLKIQPAELGDSAVYLCASSLGENTGELFFGEGSRLTVL.

This rearrangement joins TRBV30 to TRBJ2-3; D unresolved. The ends were cut back, 0 bases at V and 2 bases at J, with 3 bases in the middle. This CDR3 spans 12 amino acids. Germline V lookup: CDR1 GTSNPN, CDR2 SVGIG (reference sequence). The CDR3 loop is CAWSVITDTQYF. CDR3 DNA: TGTGCCTGGAGTGTTATCACAGATACGCAGTATTTT.

The chain joins TRBV7-8 to TRBJ1-1; D unresolved. V was shortened by 5 bases and J by 4 bases, with 5 bases between the two germline ends. Germline V gene sequence: CDR1 SGHVS, CDR2 FQNEAQ. The CDR3 spans 11 residues. The CDR3 here is CASSPRTEAFF. CDR3 DNA: TGTGCCAGCAGCCCCCGCACTGAAGCTTTCTTT.